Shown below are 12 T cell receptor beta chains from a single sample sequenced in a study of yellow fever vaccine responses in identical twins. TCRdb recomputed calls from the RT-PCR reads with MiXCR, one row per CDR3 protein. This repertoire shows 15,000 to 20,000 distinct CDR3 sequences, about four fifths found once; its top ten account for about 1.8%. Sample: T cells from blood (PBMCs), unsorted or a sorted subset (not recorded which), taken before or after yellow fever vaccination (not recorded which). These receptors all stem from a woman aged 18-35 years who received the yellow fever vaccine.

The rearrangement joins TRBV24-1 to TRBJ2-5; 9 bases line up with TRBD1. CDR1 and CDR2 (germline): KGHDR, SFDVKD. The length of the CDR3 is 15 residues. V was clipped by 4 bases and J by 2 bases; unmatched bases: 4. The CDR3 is CATSEGQGPQETQYF. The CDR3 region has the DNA TGTGCCACCAGTGAGGGACAGGGCCCTCAAGAGACCCAGTACTTC.

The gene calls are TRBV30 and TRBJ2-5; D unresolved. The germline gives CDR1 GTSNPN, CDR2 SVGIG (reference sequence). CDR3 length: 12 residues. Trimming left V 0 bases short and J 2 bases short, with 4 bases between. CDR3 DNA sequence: TGTGCCTGGAGTGTACGTCAAGAGACCCAGTACTTC. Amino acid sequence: CAWSVRQETQYF.

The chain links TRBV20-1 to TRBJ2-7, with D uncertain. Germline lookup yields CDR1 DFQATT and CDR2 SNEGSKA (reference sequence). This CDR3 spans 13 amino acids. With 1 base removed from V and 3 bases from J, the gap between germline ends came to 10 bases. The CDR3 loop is CSARGKSHYEQYF. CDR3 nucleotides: TGCAGTGCTAGAGGGAAAAGTCACTACGAGCAGTACTTC.

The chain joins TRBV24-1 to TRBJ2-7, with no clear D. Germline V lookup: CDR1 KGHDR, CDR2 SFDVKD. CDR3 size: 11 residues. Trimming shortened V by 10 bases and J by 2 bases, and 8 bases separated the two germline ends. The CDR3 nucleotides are TGTGCCACTTCCCGCACCTACGAGCAGTACTTC. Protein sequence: CATSRTYEQYF.

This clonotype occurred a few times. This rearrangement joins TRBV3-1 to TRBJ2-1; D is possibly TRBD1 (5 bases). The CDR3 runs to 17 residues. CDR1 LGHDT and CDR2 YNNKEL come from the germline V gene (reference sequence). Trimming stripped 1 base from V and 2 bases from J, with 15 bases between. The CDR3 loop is CASSQAWARETYNEQFF. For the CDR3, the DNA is TGTGCCAGCAGCCAAGCCTGGGCCAGGGAAACCTACAATGAGCAGTTCTTC.

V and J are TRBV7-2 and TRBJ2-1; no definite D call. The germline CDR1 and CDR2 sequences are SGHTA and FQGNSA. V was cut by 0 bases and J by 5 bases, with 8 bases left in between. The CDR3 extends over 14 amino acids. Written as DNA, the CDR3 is TGTGCCAGCAGCTTAGCGGGATTCGACAATGAGCAGTTCTTC. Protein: CASSLAGFDNEQFF.

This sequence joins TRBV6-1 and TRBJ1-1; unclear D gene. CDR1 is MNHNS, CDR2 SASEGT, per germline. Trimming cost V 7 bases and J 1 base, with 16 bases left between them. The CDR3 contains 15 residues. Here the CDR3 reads CASKGSFGRNTEAFF. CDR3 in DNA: TGTGCCAGCAAAGGGAGTTTTGGCAGGAACACTGAAGCTTTCTTT.

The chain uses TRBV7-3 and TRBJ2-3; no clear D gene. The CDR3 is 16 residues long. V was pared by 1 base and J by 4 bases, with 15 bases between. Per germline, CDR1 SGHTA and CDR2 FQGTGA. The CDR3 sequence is CASSLRPLGMADTQYF. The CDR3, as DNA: TGTGCCAGCAGCTTAAGGCCCCTAGGAATGGCAGATACGCAGTATTTT.

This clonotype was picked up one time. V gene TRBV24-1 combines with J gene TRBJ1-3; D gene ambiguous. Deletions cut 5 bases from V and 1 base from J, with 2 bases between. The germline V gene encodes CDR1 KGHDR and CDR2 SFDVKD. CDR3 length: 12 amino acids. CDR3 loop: CATSASGNTIYF. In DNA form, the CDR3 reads TGTGCCACCAGTGCGTCTGGAAACACCATATATTTT.

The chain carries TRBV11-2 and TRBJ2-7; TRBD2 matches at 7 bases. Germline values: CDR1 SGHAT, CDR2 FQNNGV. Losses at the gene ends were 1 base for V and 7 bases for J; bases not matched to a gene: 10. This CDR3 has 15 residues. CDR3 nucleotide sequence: TGTGCCAGCAGCTTAGGAGCGGGACCACGTTTTGAGCAGTACTTC. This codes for CASSLGAGPRFEQYF.

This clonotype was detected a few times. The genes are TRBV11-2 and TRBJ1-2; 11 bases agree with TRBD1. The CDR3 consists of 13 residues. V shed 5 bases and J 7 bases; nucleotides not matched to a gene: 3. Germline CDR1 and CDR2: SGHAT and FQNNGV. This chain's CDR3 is CASSIGTGGGYTF. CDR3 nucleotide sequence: TGTGCCAGCAGCATCGGGACAGGGGGTGGCTACACCTTC.

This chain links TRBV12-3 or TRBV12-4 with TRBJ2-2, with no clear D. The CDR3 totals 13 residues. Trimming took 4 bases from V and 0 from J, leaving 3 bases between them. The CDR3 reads CASSSSNTGELFF. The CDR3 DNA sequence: TGTGCCAGCAGTTCGTCGAACACCGGGGAGCTGTTTTTT.